Listed below are T cell receptor beta chains from one sample, sequenced in a study of control samples from healthy donors and cancer patients. Data came from immunoSEQ multiplex PCR; TCRdb stores just in-frame clones and leaves some out. The table lists around 7,000 clones, 82% of them singletons. Sequenced: PBMCs. The receptor set was obtained from a man in his 70s with lung cancer. CDR3s include the opening cysteine and the closing phenylalanine or tryptophan. The order of the fields is CDR3 protein, CDR3 DNA, clone size, CDR3 length, D gene, J gene, V gene. D genes are given only for firm matches. Clone size is stated in some rows and not others, as once, few, many or a class when expanded.

CASSQVSVGETQYF	TGCGCCAGCAGCCAAGTCTCAGTAGGCGAGACCCAGTACTTC	-	14	-	TRBJ2-5	TRBV4-1
CASSLMTGGNYGYTF	TGTGCCAGCAGCTTAATGACAGGGGGCAACTATGGCTACACCTTC	-	15	TRBD1	TRBJ1-2	TRBV7-2
CASILTGVNQPQHF	TGTGCCAGCATCCTCACAGGGGTGAATCAGCCCCAGCATTTT	-	14	TRBD1	TRBJ1-5	TRBV28
CASSLNRGGDTQYF	TGTGCCAGCAGCTTAAACAGGGGGGGAGATACGCAGTATTTT	-	14	-	TRBJ2-3	TRBV7-8
CASSPQGSDEQFF	TGTGCCAGCAGTCCTCAGGGTTCCGATGAGCAGTTCTTC	-	13	-	TRBJ2-1	TRBV27
CASSEGQGGGKLFF	TGTGCCAGCAGCGAGGGACAGGGAGGAGGAAAACTGTTTTTT	-	14	TRBD1	TRBJ1-4	TRBV13
CASSGRTDPTDTQYF	TGTGCCAGCAGCGGACGGACCGATCCCACAGATACGCAGTATTTT	-	15	-	TRBJ2-3	TRBV9
CASTEYYRYGYTF	TGTGCCAGCACCGAATACTACAGATATGGCTACACCTTC	-	13	-	TRBJ1-2	TRBV6-5
CASSYGQGFDNEQFF	TGTGCCAGCAGTTACGGTCAGGGTTTCGACAATGAGCAGTTCTTC	once	15	-	TRBJ2-1	TRBV6-5
CASRTDRGSRGYSNQPQHF	TGTGCCAGCAGAACCGACAGGGGATCCCGGGGATATAGCAATCAGCCCCAGCATTTT	-	19	-	TRBJ1-5	TRBV21-1
CASRTRTGVRTYEQYF	TGTGCCAGCCGGACACGGACAGGGGTCCGGACCTACGAGCAGTACTTC	-	16	TRBD1	TRBJ2-7	TRBV28
CASSLQGATDTQYF	TGTGCCAGCAGCTTGCAGGGGGCCACAGATACGCAGTATTTT	-	14	TRBD1	TRBJ2-3	TRBV5-6
CASSKGLASLDNEQFF	TGCGCCAGCAGCAAGGGACTAGCTTCCCTAGACAATGAGCAGTTCTTC	-	16	TRBD2	TRBJ2-1	TRBV5-1
CASGSSGTSDTQYF	TGTGCTAGTGGTTCAAGCGGGACCTCAGATACGCAGTATTTT	-	14	TRBD2	TRBJ2-3	TRBV12-5
CASSINGGSYEQYF	TGTGCCAGTAGTATTAATGGGGGATCCTACGAGCAGTACTTC	-	14	-	TRBJ2-7	TRBV19
CASSYLVTVGTGELFF	TGTGCCAGCAGTTACCTGGTGACAGTGGGCACCGGGGAGCTGTTTTTT	-	16	-	TRBJ2-2	TRBV6-5
CASSLNTGQSSYEQYF	TGTGCCAGCAGTTTAAATACAGGGCAGAGCTCCTACGAGCAGTACTTC	-	16	-	TRBJ2-7	TRBV27
CASSVGTANQPQHF	TGTGCCAGCAGTGTAGGAACAGCTAATCAGCCCCAGCATTTT	few	14	-	TRBJ1-5	TRBV2
CAWSVDAEFQETQYF	TGTGCCTGGAGTGTAGATGCAGAATTTCAAGAGACCCAGTACTTC	-	15	-	TRBJ2-5	TRBV30
CSGLVGTAFNYGYTF	TGCAGCGGCCTCGTCGGGACAGCGTTTAACTATGGCTACACCTTC	-	15	TRBD1	TRBJ1-2	TRBV29-1
CASRDRSSNQPQHF	TGTGCCAGCCGGGACAGGAGTAGCAATCAGCCCCAGCATTTT	-	14	TRBD1	TRBJ1-5	TRBV19
CASSLQNTQYF	TGTGCCAGCAGTCTACAGAATACGCAGTATTTT	-	11	-	TRBJ2-3	TRBV6-6
CASSSQVGVNTEAFF	TGTGCCAGTAGTAGTCAGGTAGGGGTGAACACTGAAGCTTTCTTT	few	15	-	TRBJ1-1	TRBV19
CASSPYGTGVTDTQYF	TGTGCCAGTAGTCCCTATGGGACAGGGGTCACAGATACGCAGTATTTT	-	16	TRBD1	TRBJ2-3	TRBV19
CASNKGGTDTQYF	TGTGCCAGCAACAAGGGGGGCACAGATACGCAGTATTTT	few	13	-	TRBJ2-3	TRBV12-3/TRBV12-4
CASSLLPGLAGDEQFF	TGTGCCAGCAGCTTACTCCCGGGACTAGCGGGAGATGAGCAGTTCTTC	-	16	TRBD2	TRBJ2-1	TRBV7-2
CAWGQINEQFF	TGTGCCTGGGGACAGATCAATGAGCAGTTCTTC	-	11	-	TRBJ2-1	TRBV30
CASSLAGDGQPQHF	TGTGCCAGCAGCTTAGCGGGGGATGGACAGCCCCAGCATTTT	-	14	-	TRBJ1-5	TRBV7-8
CASISPLLGYTF	TGTGCCAGCATATCTCCTCTCCTCGGCTACACCTTC	-	12	-	TRBJ1-2	TRBV6-5
CASSLEGAWGYTF	TGTGCCAGCAGCTTAGAGGGGGCCTGGGGCTACACCTTC	few	13	TRBD1	TRBJ1-2	TRBV7-2
CASSLWTGTNQPQHF	TGTGCCAGCAGCTTATGGACGGGCACCAATCAGCCCCAGCATTTT	-	15	-	TRBJ1-5	TRBV9
CASSLTFADTQYF	TGTGCCAGCAGCTTGACGTTCGCAGATACGCAGTATTTT	-	13	-	TRBJ2-3	TRBV5-4
CASSPSGRAAGQYF	TGTGCCAGCAGCCCTAGCGGGAGGGCCGCAGGGCAGTACTTC	-	14	TRBD2	TRBJ2-7	TRBV14